Presented here are 18 T cell receptor beta chains from one specimen sequenced in a study of human thymus T cells. TCRdb's copy holds only in-frame clones and misses some; the assay was immunoSEQ multiplex PCR. The repertoire has tens of thousands of clones, 94% of them found once; the top ten carry approximately 6%. Sample: blood. The receptors derive from a boy younger than two with a congenital heart defect but otherwise immunologically healthy.

V and J are TRBV20-1 and TRBJ1-5, with D perhaps TRBD1 (5 bases). Germline CDR1 and CDR2: DFQATT and SNEGSKA (reference sequence). The CDR3 covers 11 residues. The V end was cut by 2 bases, the J end by 6 bases, with 5 bases between. The CDR3 region is CSARTGQPQHF. CDR3 bases: TGCAGTGCTAGAACAGGTCAGCCCCAGCATTTT.

This clone showed up just once. J is TRBJ2-5 and V is TRBV4-2; D may be TRBD1 or TRBD2 (7 bases each). The V end lost 1 base, the J end lost 0 bases, and 15 bases lay between the germline ends. Germline CDR1 and CDR2: LGHNA and YNFKEQ. The length of the CDR3 is 17 residues. CDR3 loop: CASSQVDQGGYQETQYF. CDR3 coding DNA: TGTGCCAGCAGCCAAGTGGACCAGGGGGGGTACCAAGAGACCCAGTACTTC.

The rearrangement joins TRBV21-1 to TRBJ2-7; the table gives TRBD1 as D, unverified against the DNA. TRBV21-1 is recorded as a pseudogene. The CDR3 sequence is 14 residues long. The CDR3 loop reads CASSTNRDDYEQYF. The DNA of the CDR3 is TGTGCCAGCAGCACAAACAGGGACGACTACGAGCAGTACTTC.

This sequence joins TRBV4-2 and TRBJ2-2; 7 nucleotides match TRBD1. The CDR3 has 15 residues. The V gene end was trimmed by 3 bases and the J gene end by 6 bases; junction bases not matched to a gene: 7. Germline CDR1 LGHNA, CDR2 YNFKEQ. CDR3 region: CASSHNDRVAGELFF. In DNA form, the CDR3 reads TGTGCCAGCAGCCATAACGACAGGGTGGCCGGGGAGCTGTTTTTT.

There are a few counts of this clone. The chain uses TRBV19 and TRBJ2-2, with D unclear. Germline assignment: CDR1 LNHDA and CDR2 SQIVND (reference sequence). CDR3 length: 11 residues. Trimming removed 6 bases at V and 3 bases at J, with 2 bases between. The CDR3 DNA follows: TGTGCCAGTAGCCACACCGGGGAGCTGTTTTTT. It translates to CASSHTGELFF.

This clone was detected once. The chain links TRBV28 to TRBJ1-1, with TRBD1 identical over 9 bases. The V and J ends lost 6 bases and 8 bases, in that order; junction bases with no gene match: 16. Germline V CDR1 and CDR2: MDHEN, SYDVKM. The CDR3 is made up of 16 amino acids. The DNA of the CDR3 is TGTGCCAGCAGAAAAACAGGGGGCCGTCATCGCTGGGAAGCTTTCTTT. Translation gives CASRKTGGRHRWEAFF.

V and J are TRBV7-9 and TRBJ1-5, with 9 nucleotides matching TRBD1. The V segment lost 2 bases and the J segment 11 bases; nucleotides outside the gene matches: 13. Germline V gene lookup returns CDR1 SEHNR and CDR2 FQNEAQ (reference sequence). The CDR3 sequence is 16 residues long. CDR3 bases: TGTGCCAGCAGCTTACGGGGGGACAGGGTGGTCGAGACCCAGCATTTT. This translates into CASSLRGDRVVETQHF.

V usage is TRBV27 and J usage is TRBJ2-3; D call uncertain. V was trimmed by 3 bases and J by 3 bases, leaving 19 bases between them. Germline assignment: CDR1 MNHEY and CDR2 SMNVEV (reference sequence). The CDR3 consists of 17 residues. The CDR3: CASSFLPLEPPTDTQYF. Here the CDR3 DNA reads TGTGCCAGCAGTTTTCTCCCCCTAGAGCCGCCAACAGATACGCAGTATTTT.

The genes are TRBV6-5 and TRBJ1-5, with 8 bases identical to TRBD1. V shed 6 bases and J 7 bases; nucleotides not matched to a gene: 5. The germline gives CDR1 MNHEY, CDR2 SVGAGI. The CDR3 length is 13 residues. The CDR3 DNA sequence: TGTGCCAGCAGCCAGGGGGCGAAACAGCCCCAGCATTTT. This codes for CASSQGAKQPQHF.

The chain recombines TRBV19 with TRBJ1-6, with 8 bases that match TRBD1. The length of the CDR3 is 15 residues. With 1 base clipped from V and 9 bases from J, the junction kept 5 bases outside the gene matches. Germline assignment: CDR1 LNHDA and CDR2 SQIVND (reference sequence). The DNA of the CDR3 is TGTGCCAGTAGTATAGGTGACAGGGGACGTTCACCCCTCCACTTT. The encoded protein is CASSIGDRGRSPLHF.

V gene TRBV5-4 combines with J gene TRBJ1-5; no clear D. Trimming removed 6 bases from V and 7 bases from J, with 11 bases in between. The CDR3 has 12 amino acids. Germline assignment: CDR1 SGHNT and CDR2 YYREEE (reference sequence). The CDR3 loop is CASISGQQPQHF. The CDR3 DNA follows: TGTGCCAGCATCTCCGGCCAGCAGCCCCAGCATTTT.

The rearrangement uses TRBV25-1 and TRBJ1-2, with D uncertain. In germline, CDR1 is MGHDK, CDR2 SYGVNS. The CDR3 totals 11 residues. The ends were cut back, 3 bases at V and 8 bases at J, with 7 bases in the middle. In DNA, the CDR3 is TGTGCCAGCAGTGATGCGCACGGCTACACCTTC. As protein: CASSDAHGYTF.

The CDR3, as DNA: TGTGCCAGTAGTCGCGACAGGGAAGAGACCCAGTACTTC. This translates into CASSRDREETQYF. This chain links TRBV19 with TRBJ2-5; the match to TRBD1 covers 7 bases. With 5 bases clipped from V and 3 bases from J, the junction kept 3 bases outside the gene matches. CDR1 is LNHDA, CDR2 SQIVND, per germline (reference sequence). CDR3 size: 13 residues.

V usage is TRBV4-3 and J usage is TRBJ1-4; D is unresolved. Germline V gives CDR1 LGHNA, CDR2 YSLEER. Trimming stripped 0 bases from V and 2 bases from J, with 19 bases between. This CDR3 contains 19 residues. CDR3 protein: CASSQESLQLSATNEKLFF. The CDR3 DNA reads as TGCGCCAGCAGCCAAGAGTCGTTACAGCTCTCCGCCACTAATGAAAAACTGTTTTTT.

The rearrangement joins TRBV1 to TRBJ1-5; TRBD1 reflects the table's D call only, with no check against the DNA. TRBV1 counts as a pseudogene. This CDR3 is built from 12 residues. The CDR3 coding sequence is TGCACCCAGAGGGGGCCCCATCAGCCCCAGCATTTT. Translating gives CTQRGPHQPQHF.

The table lists this clone with a count of one. The V and J genes are TRBV7-9 and TRBJ2-4; TRBD2 matches at 7 bases. The V gene end was trimmed by 0 bases and the J gene end by 3 bases; junction bases not matched to a gene: 8. Germline assignment: CDR1 SEHNR and CDR2 FQNEAQ (reference sequence). There are 17 residues in the CDR3. The CDR3 loop reads CASSLASGGGNKNIQYF. The CDR3 nucleotides are TGTGCCAGCAGCTTAGCCTCGGGGGGAGGCAACAAAAACATTCAGTACTTC.

The V call is TRBV11-2, the J call TRBJ1-2; possible D gene TRBD1, 5 bases. The germline gives CDR1 SGHAT, CDR2 FQNNGV. V lost 6 bases and J 8 bases, leaving 13 bases between the germline ends. This CDR3 comprises 12 residues. The CDR3 bases are TGTGCCAGCAGAATGCGGGGGGAAGGCTACACCTTC. This gives the protein CASRMRGEGYTF. The full variable domain, its missing parts supplied by reference TRBV11-2 and TRBJ1-2, is EAGVAQSPRYKIIEKRQSVAFWCNPISGHATLYWYQQILGQGPKLLIQFQNNGVVDDSQLPKDRFSAERLKGVDSTLKIQPAKLEDSAVYLCASRMRGEGYTFGSGTRLTVV.

DNA for the CDR3: TGTGCCAGCAGTTCCGGCACCGCAACTAATGAAAAACTGTTTTTT. Translation gives CASSSGTATNEKLFF. This sequence joins TRBV27 and TRBJ1-4; D gene unclear. The germline gives CDR1 MNHEY, CDR2 SMNVEV (reference sequence). V was clipped by 4 bases and J by 0 bases, with 9 bases between them. This CDR3 comprises 15 residues.